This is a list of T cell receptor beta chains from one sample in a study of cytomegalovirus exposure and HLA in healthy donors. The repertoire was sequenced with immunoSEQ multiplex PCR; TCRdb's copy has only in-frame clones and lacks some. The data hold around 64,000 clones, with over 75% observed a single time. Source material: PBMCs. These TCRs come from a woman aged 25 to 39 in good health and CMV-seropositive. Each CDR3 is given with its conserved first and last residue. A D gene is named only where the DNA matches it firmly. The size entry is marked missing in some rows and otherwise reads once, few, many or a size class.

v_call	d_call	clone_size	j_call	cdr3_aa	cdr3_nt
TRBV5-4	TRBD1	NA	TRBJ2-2	CASTDRGLYTGELFF	TGTGCCAGCACCGACAGGGGGCTTTACACCGGGGAGCTGTTTTTT
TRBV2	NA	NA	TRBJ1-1	CASSVEGGAEAFF	TGTGCCAGCAGTGTTGAAGGAGGGGCTGAAGCTTTCTTT
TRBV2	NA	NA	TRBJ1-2	CASIRQANYGYTF	TGTGCCAGCATCCGACAGGCTAACTATGGCTACACCTTC
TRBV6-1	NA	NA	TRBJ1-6	CASRKGDRNSPLHF	TGTGCCAGCAGGAAGGGGGATCGTAATTCACCCCTCCACTTT
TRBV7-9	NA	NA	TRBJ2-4	CASSSPSLAKNIQYF	TGTGCCAGCAGCTCCCCTTCCCTAGCCAAAAACATTCAGTACTTC
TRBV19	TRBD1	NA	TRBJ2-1	CASSGYGQGSNEQFF	TGTGCCAGTAGTGGCTACGGACAGGGATCCAATGAGCAGTTCTTC
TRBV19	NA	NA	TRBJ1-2	CATSRGLGYGGYTF	TGTGCCACCTCAAGGGGACTCGGTTATGGGGGCTACACCTTC
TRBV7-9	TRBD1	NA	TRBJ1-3	CASSPDRGAGNTIYF	TGTGCCAGCAGCCCTGACAGGGGGGCTGGAAACACCATATATTTT
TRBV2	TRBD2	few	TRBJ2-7	CASIQRESSYEQYF	TGTGCCAGCATCCAGCGGGAGAGTTCCTACGAGCAGTACTTC
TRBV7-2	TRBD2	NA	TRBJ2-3	CASSLALAGVADTQYF	TGTGCCAGCAGCTTAGCCCTGGCGGGAGTTGCAGATACGCAGTATTTT
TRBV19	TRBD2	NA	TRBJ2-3	CASSSSGRSDTQYF	TGTGCCAGTAGCTCCAGCGGGAGATCAGATACGCAGTATTTT
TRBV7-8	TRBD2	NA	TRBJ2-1	CASSLGLAGTYNEQFF	TGTGCCAGCAGCTTAGGACTAGCGGGAACCTACAATGAGCAGTTCTTC
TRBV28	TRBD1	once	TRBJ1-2	CASSSNSGTGGLYGYTF	TGTGCCAGCAGTTCAAACTCCGGGACAGGGGGACTCTATGGCTACACCTTC
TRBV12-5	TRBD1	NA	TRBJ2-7	CASGLVQGVTYEQYF	TGTGCTAGTGGTTTGGTCCAGGGGGTAACCTACGAGCAGTACTTC
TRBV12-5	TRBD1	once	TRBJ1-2	CASGSQTGGEPGYTF	TGTGCTAGTGGTTCGCAGACAGGGGGAGAGCCCGGCTACACCTTC
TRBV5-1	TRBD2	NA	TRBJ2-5	CASTRGDLQETQYF	TGCGCCAGCACCCGGGGGGACCTCCAAGAGACCCAGTACTTC
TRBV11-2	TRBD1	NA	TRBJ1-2	CASRPSLRQGSYGYTF	TGTGCCAGCAGGCCTAGCCTCAGACAGGGGAGCTATGGCTACACCTTC
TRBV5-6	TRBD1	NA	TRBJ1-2	CASSWPDRGSGYTF	TGTGCCAGCAGCTGGCCGGACAGGGGAAGCGGCTACACCTTC
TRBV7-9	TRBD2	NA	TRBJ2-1	CASSRTSGDGDEQFF	TGTGCCAGCAGCCGGACTAGCGGGGACGGGGATGAGCAGTTCTTC
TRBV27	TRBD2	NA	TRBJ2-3	CASSRRSSGITDTQYF	TGTGCCAGCAGTCGTCGGTCTAGCGGGATCACAGATACGCAGTATTTT
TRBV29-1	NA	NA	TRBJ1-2	CSVDGRRHRYGYTF	TGCAGCGTTGATGGGAGGAGACACCGTTATGGCTACACCTTC
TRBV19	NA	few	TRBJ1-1	CASSSRTDTEAFF	TGTGCCAGTAGTAGCCGGACAGACACTGAAGCTTTCTTT
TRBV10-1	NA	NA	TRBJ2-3	CASSEWQGSTDTQYF	TGCGCCAGCAGTGAGTGGCAGGGAAGCACAGATACGCAGTATTTT
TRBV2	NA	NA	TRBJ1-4	CASSAETGEKLFF	TGTGCCAGCAGTGCAGAGACTGGGGAAAAACTGTTTTTT
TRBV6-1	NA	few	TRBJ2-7	CASSDLTGTYEQYF	TGTGCCAGCAGTGACCTCACAGGTACCTACGAGCAGTACTTC
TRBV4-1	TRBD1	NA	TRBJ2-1	CASSQEVTGGNHEQFF	TGCGCCAGCAGCCAAGAAGTGACAGGGGGGAACCATGAGCAGTTCTTC
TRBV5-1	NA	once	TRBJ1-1	CASSSRVGGGGTEAFF	TGCGCCAGCAGCTCGCGGGTAGGGGGGGGAGGCACTGAAGCTTTCTTT
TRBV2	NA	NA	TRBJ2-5	CASNLQETQYF	TGTGCCAGCAACTTACAAGAGACCCAGTACTTC
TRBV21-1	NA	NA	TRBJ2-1	CASGQGAGYNEQFF	TGTGCCAGCGGACAGGGGGCGGGTTACAATGAGCAGTTCTTC
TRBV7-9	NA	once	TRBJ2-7	CASSLARGYEQYF	TGTGCCAGCAGCTTAGCACGGGGCTACGAGCAGTACTTC
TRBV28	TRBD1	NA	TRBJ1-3	CASSPFRGSGNTIYF	TGTGCCAGCAGTCCGTTCAGGGGGAGCGGAAACACCATATATTTT
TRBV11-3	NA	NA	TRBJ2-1	CASSARGGYNEQFF	TGTGCCAGCAGCGCAAGGGGGGGCTACAATGAGCAGTTCTTC
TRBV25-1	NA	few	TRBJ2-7	CASSESGDGGYEQYF	TGTGCCAGCAGTGAATCTGGGGACGGGGGATACGAGCAGTACTTC
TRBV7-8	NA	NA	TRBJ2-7	CASSLEQGGSYEQYF	TGTGCCAGCAGCTTAGAACAGGGCGGCTCCTACGAGCAGTACTTC
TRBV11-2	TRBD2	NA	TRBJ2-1	CASSLDTGRQKFF	TGTGCCAGCAGCTTAGATACCGGGAGGCAAAAGTTCTTC
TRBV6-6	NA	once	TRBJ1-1	CASSYLQGLSAFF	TGTGCCAGCAGTTACCTACAGGGATTATCGGCCTTCTTT
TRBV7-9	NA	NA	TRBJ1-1	CASRRHGNTEAFF	TGTGCCAGCAGGAGACACGGGAACACTGAAGCTTTCTTT
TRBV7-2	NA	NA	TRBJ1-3	CASATDPWGTGNTIYF	TGTGCCAGCGCGACAGACCCTTGGGGAACTGGAAACACCATATATTTT
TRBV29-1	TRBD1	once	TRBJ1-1	CSVGGTGGNTEAFF	TGCAGCGTTGGTGGGACAGGGGGGAACACTGAAGCTTTCTTT
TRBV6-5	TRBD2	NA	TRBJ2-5	CASRRIAGVGETQYF	TGTGCCAGCAGACGAATAGCGGGAGTAGGGGAGACCCAGTACTTC
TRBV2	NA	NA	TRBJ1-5	CASSVEQGAQPQHF	TGTGCCAGCAGTGTGGAGCAGGGCGCCCAGCCCCAGCATTTT
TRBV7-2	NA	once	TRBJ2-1	CASSPQVRHEQFF	TGTGCCAGCAGCCCCCAGGTCCGCCATGAGCAGTTCTTC
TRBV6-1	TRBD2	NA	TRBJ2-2	CASSEAGILAATGELFF	TGTGCCAGCAGTGAAGCGGGCATACTAGCGGCCACCGGGGAGCTGTTTTTT
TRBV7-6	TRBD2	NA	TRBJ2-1	CASSLALVAGEVNEQFF	TGTGCCAGCAGCTTAGCTCTAGTAGCGGGAGAGGTCAATGAGCAGTTCTTC
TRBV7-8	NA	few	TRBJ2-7	CASSLLAPNYEQYF	TGTGCCAGCAGCTTATTAGCCCCAAACTACGAGCAGTACTTC
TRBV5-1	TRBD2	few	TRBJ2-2	CASSLGTNSGELFF	TGCGCCAGCAGCTTAGGGACTAACTCCGGGGAGCTGTTTTTT
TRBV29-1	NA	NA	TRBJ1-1	CSADRHITEAFF	TGCAGCGCAGACAGGCACATCACTGAAGCTTTCTTT
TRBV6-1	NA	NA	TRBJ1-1	CASSLLGARNTEAFF	TGTGCCAGCAGTCTTCTAGGGGCGAGGAACACTGAAGCTTTCTTT
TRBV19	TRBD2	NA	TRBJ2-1	CASSPGTSGSNEQFF	TGTGCCAGTAGTCCCGGGACTAGCGGGAGTAATGAGCAGTTCTTC
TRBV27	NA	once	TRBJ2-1	CASSFYLGHRHNEQFF	TGTGCCAGCAGCTTTTATTTGGGACACAGGCACAATGAGCAGTTCTTC
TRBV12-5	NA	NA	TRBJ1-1	CASGLDGEAHHLNTEAFF	TGTGCTAGTGGTTTGGACGGGGAGGCCCATCACCTGAACACTGAAGCTTTCTTT